This T cell receptor (beta chain) comes out of a study of blood T cell repertoires in COVID-19. At the level of the study: T cells, B-cell-depleted T cells, or PBMCs supplied cDNA or gDNA.

Germline assignment: CDR1 SGHTA and CDR2 FQGNSA. V lost 7 bases, J lost 6 bases, and 8 bases stayed unmatched. The CDR3 runs 14 residues. There are a few counts of this clone. Profiling relied on immunoSEQ multiplex PCR, and the TCRdb table lists in-frame clones only, not all of them. The table lists 95,000 to 150,000 clones, more than 60% of them singletons. This clonotype was obtained from a man aged 65 to 85 with acute or convalescent COVID-19. This chain links TRBV7-2 with TRBJ2-2, with 7 nucleotides matching TRBD2. Sequencing was performed on peripheral blood. The CDR3 here is CASTPGLRPGELFF. The DNA for the CDR3 is TGTGCCAGCACCCCGGGACTAAGGCCCGGGGAGCTGTTTTTT.